The 21 T cell receptor beta chains in this list originate from one sample, sequenced in a study of cytotoxic CD8 clonotypes in ibrutinib-treated CLL. The table came from immunoSEQ multiplex PCR; TCRdb's copy has only in-frame clones and leaves some out. This sample has about 130,000 clones, with roughly three quarters found just once. The source material was PBMCs, sampled after 12 months of ibrutinib treatment. Receptor source: a human donor with chronic lymphocytic leukemia.

The chain carries TRBV5-1 and TRBJ2-1; 11 nucleotides agree with TRBD2. This CDR3 has 17 residues. Unmatched junction bases numbered 7, after V lost 3 bases and J lost 2 bases. From germline, CDR1 is SGHRS and CDR2 YFSETQ. The CDR3 coding sequence is TGCGCCAGCAGCTCGACTAGCGGGGCGCCGACCTACAATGAGCAGTTCTTC. The encoded protein is CASSSTSGAPTYNEQFF. The full variable domain, rest sourced from reference TRBV5-1 and TRBJ2-1, is KAGVTQTPRYLIKTRGQQVTLSCSPISGHRSVSWYQQTPGQGLQFLFEYFSETQRNKGNFPGRFSGRQFSNSRSEMNVSTLELGDSALYLCASSSTSGAPTYNEQFFGPGTRLTVL.

J is TRBJ1-3 and V is TRBV30; D remains unclear. V gave up 4 bases and J gave up 6 bases, with 7 bases separating them. Germline V gives CDR1 GTSNPN, CDR2 SVGIG (reference sequence). The CDR3 extends over 11 amino acids. Written as DNA, the CDR3 is TGTGCCTGGACAGTGGAAAACACCATATATTTT. Its protein is CAWTVENTIYF.

V is TRBV29-1 and J is TRBJ1-3, with 7 bases identical to TRBD1. The length of the CDR3 is 13 residues. Germline V gives CDR1 SQVTM, CDR2 ANQGSEA. The J segment lost 4 bases and the V segment lost 4 bases, leaving 4 bases of the junction unmatched. CDR3 protein: CSVGTGVGNTIYF. CDR3 coding DNA: TGCAGCGTTGGTACAGGGGTCGGAAACACCATATATTTT.

J is TRBJ2-1 and V is TRBV27; maybe TRBD2 (5 bases). Germline V gene sequence: CDR1 MNHEY, CDR2 SMNVEV (reference sequence). V was trimmed by 6 bases and J by 9 bases, leaving 12 bases between them. The CDR3 length is 12 residues. Here the CDR3 DNA reads TGTGCCAGCAGCTCCCCTCGGGGTGAGCAGTTCTTC. It yields the protein CASSSPRGEQFF.

The sample holds a few counts of this clone. V gene TRBV7-3 combines with J gene TRBJ2-7, with D unresolved. The ends were cut back, 1 base at V and 3 bases at J, with 7 bases in the middle. The CDR3 has 13 amino acids. Germline V CDR1 and CDR2: SGHTA, FQGTGA. In nucleotides, the CDR3 is TGTGCCAGCAGCTTAAATCCCAACTACGAGCAGTACTTC. Its translation is CASSLNPNYEQYF.

V and J are TRBV27 and TRBJ2-4; D tentatively fits TRBD1 or TRBD2 (5 bases each). V gave up 5 bases and J gave up 3 bases, with 14 bases separating them. Germline lookup yields CDR1 MNHEY and CDR2 SMNVEV (reference sequence). The CDR3 is 15 residues long. In DNA, the CDR3 is TGTGCCAGCAGTGATATCAGGGCGGGCAAAAACATTCAGTACTTC. Protein sequence: CASSDIRAGKNIQYF.

V and J are TRBV5-1 and TRBJ1-2; 9 positions match TRBD1. The junction had 18 bases not matched to a gene; V was cut back by 5 bases and J by 7 bases. Germline-derived CDR1 and CDR2 are SGHRS and YFSETQ. CDR3 length: 17 residues. CDR3 DNA: TGCGCCAGCAGTCTGGAGGGCCTCCTGGGACAGGGAGGTGGCTACACCTTC. This gives the protein CASSLEGLLGQGGGYTF. Full variable domain (outside the CDR3, taken from reference TRBV5-1 and TRBJ1-2): KAGVTQTPRYLIKTRGQQVTLSCSPISGHRSVSWYQQTPGQGLQFLFEYFSETQRNKGNFPGRFSGRQFSNSRSEMNVSTLELGDSALYLCASSLEGLLGQGGGYTFGSGTRLTVV.

The chain is built from TRBV27 and TRBJ2-7, with TRBD1 matching 9 bases. The CDR3 consists of 18 residues. V lost 6 bases and J lost 7; bases outside the gene matches: 22. The germline V gene encodes CDR1 MNHEY and CDR2 SMNVEV (reference sequence). The CDR3 loop reads CASRHQGGQGVRSWEQYF. The CDR3 bases are TGTGCCAGCAGACACCAAGGGGGACAGGGTGTCCGTTCGTGGGAGCAGTACTTC.

V and J are TRBV5-6 and TRBJ2-1, with TRBD2 identical over 12 bases. Germline V gene lookup returns CDR1 SGHDT and CDR2 YYEEEE. Germline trimming cut 4 bases from V and 0 bases from J; bases unmatched to any gene: 5. The CDR3 is 17 amino acids. In DNA, the CDR3 is TGTGCCAGCAGCAGCACTAGCGGGAGGAGCTCCTACAATGAGCAGTTCTTC. Translated: CASSSTSGRSSYNEQFF.

This rearrangement joins TRBV25-1 to TRBJ2-1, with D tentatively TRBD2 (6 bases). Germline V gives CDR1 MGHDK, CDR2 SYGVNS. The CDR3 totals 11 residues. Trimming left V 9 bases short and J 12 bases short, with 15 bases between. The CDR3 DNA reads TGTGCCAGTGACGTCGGGGAGGTGCAGTTCTTC. Its translation: CASDVGEVQFF.

The chain uses TRBV6-1 and TRBJ2-5, with 8 bases that match TRBD1. Germline V gene sequence: CDR1 MNHNS, CDR2 SASEGT. V gave up 6 bases and J gave up 4 bases; unmatched junction bases: 4. This CDR3 region has 13 residues. Here the CDR3 DNA reads TGTGCCAGCAGCGAGGACAGGGTAGAGACCCAGTACTTC. This translates into CASSEDRVETQYF.

The rearrangement joins TRBV27 to TRBJ2-1; 9 bases fit TRBD2. Germline V gives CDR1 MNHEY, CDR2 SMNVEV (reference sequence). This CDR3 is built from 15 residues. After removal of 2 bases from V and 7 bases from J, the junction contained 6 bases not matched to a gene. In nucleotides, the CDR3 is TGTGCCAGCAGTTTACGCCTAGCGGGATCAAATGAGCAGTTCTTC. Its protein product is CASSLRLAGSNEQFF.

CDR3 residues: CASSLDRGDEQYF. CDR3 DNA sequence: TGTGCCAGCAGCCTCGACAGGGGGGACGAGCAGTACTTC. This rearrangement joins TRBV5-6 to TRBJ2-7, with TRBD1 matching 9 bases. V was clipped by 4 bases and J by 5 bases; unmatched bases: 4. Per the germline V gene, CDR1 is SGHDT and CDR2 is YYEEEE. This CDR3 is 13 amino acids long.

V usage is TRBV19 and J usage is TRBJ1-1; D possibly corresponds to TRBD1 (6 bases). V lost 5 bases and J lost 2, with 12 bases in between. The germline CDR1 and CDR2 sequences are LNHDA and SQIVND (reference sequence). This CDR3 region has 14 residues. The CDR3 region is CASSQNRANTEAFF. The DNA of the CDR3 is TGTGCCAGTAGTCAGAACAGGGCTAACACTGAAGCTTTCTTT.

This sequence joins TRBV7-9 and TRBJ1-2; no reliable D call. Germline lookup yields CDR1 SEHNR and CDR2 FQNEAQ (reference sequence). V was cut by 4 bases and J by 3 bases, with 9 bases left in between. There are 13 residues in the CDR3. Written as DNA, the CDR3 is TGTGCCAGCAGCTCACGGGTTGACTATGGCTACACCTTC. Translated: CASSSRVDYGYTF.

The V call is TRBV7-6, the J call TRBJ2-2; 7 bases line up with TRBD1. The length of the CDR3 is 16 residues. The V segment lost 5 bases and the J segment 2 bases; nucleotides outside the gene matches: 8. Looked up from germline, CDR1 is SGHVS and CDR2 is FNYEAQ. Here the CDR3 DNA reads TGTGCCAGCAGCCAGGGGGTGAACGAAAACACCGGGGAGCTGTTTTTT. It specifies CASSQGVNENTGELFF.

The chain is built from TRBV5-4 and TRBJ2-3; D not certain. V lost 0 bases, J lost 6 bases, and 14 bases lay in between. The CDR3 runs 15 residues. The V gene's germline CDR1 is SGHNT and CDR2 YYREEE (reference sequence). CDR3 nucleotides: TGTGCCAGCAGCTTGGTAGCTACTTCGGCGGATACGCAGTATTTT. It encodes CASSLVATSADTQYF.

The chain recombines TRBV7-9 with TRBJ2-3; 10 nucleotides align to TRBD2. The ends lost 6 bases at V and 0 bases at J; junction bases unmatched: 0. CDR1 is SEHNR, CDR2 FQNEAQ, per germline (reference sequence). The CDR3 has 14 amino acids. The CDR3 reads CASRLAGSTDTQYF. CDR3 nucleotides: TGTGCCAGCAGACTAGCGGGGAGCACAGATACGCAGTATTTT.

The genes are TRBV29-1 and TRBJ1-2, with a weak D call TRBD1 (5 bases). The V end lost 4 bases, the J end lost 4 bases, and 10 bases lay between the germline ends. Germline CDR1 reads SQVTM; CDR2 reads ANQGSEA. The CDR3 covers 12 residues. CDR3 amino acids: CSVGDGTYGYTF. Here the CDR3 DNA reads TGCAGCGTTGGGGACGGAACCTATGGCTACACCTTC.

The V and J genes are TRBV15 and TRBJ2-7; 12 bases map to TRBD1. V trimming: 3 bases; J trimming: 4 bases; junction bases outside the gene matches: 7. This CDR3 region has 16 residues. Per the germline V gene, CDR1 is LNHNV and CDR2 is YYDKDF (reference sequence). The CDR3 reads CATSSRRGQGAYEQYF. CDR3 DNA sequence: TGTGCCACCAGCAGCCGACGGGGACAGGGGGCATACGAGCAGTACTTC. Using reference TRBV15 and TRBJ2-7 for the parts outside the CDR3, the full variable domain is DAMVIQNPRYQVTQFGKPVTLSCSQTLNHNVMYWYQQKSSQAPKLLFHYYDKDFNNEADTPDNFQSRRPNTSFCFLDIRSPGLGDTAMYLCATSSRRGQGAYEQYFGPGTRLTVT.

This clone was seen more than once but under ten times. The V call is TRBV30, the J call TRBJ2-7; TRBD1 agrees at 10 bases. Germline V gene lookup returns CDR1 GTSNPN and CDR2 SVGIG (reference sequence). Unmatched junction bases numbered 6, after V lost 1 base and J lost 6 bases. CDR3 length: 14 residues. The CDR3 protein is CAWSGGTGDGEQYF. In nucleotides, the CDR3 is TGTGCCTGGAGTGGCGGGACAGGGGATGGCGAGCAGTACTTC.